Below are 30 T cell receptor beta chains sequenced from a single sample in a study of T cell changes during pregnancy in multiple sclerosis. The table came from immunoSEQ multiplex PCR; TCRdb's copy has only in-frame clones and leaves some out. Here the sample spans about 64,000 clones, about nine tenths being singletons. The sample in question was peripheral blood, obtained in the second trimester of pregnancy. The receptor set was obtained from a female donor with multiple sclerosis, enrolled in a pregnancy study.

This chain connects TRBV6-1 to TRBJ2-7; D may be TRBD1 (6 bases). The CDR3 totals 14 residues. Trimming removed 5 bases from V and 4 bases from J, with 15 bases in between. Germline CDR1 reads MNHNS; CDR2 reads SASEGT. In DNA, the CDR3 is TGTGCCAGCAGTCCTCGTTACAGGGAATACGAGCAGTACTTC. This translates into CASSPRYREYEQYF.

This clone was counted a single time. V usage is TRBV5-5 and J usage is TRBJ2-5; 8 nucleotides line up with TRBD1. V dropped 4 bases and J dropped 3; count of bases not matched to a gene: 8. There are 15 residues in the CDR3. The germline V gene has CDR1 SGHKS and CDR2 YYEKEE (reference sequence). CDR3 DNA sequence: TGTGCCAGCAGCCTACAGGGGGTGAGAGAAGAGACCCAGTACTTC. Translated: CASSLQGVREETQYF.

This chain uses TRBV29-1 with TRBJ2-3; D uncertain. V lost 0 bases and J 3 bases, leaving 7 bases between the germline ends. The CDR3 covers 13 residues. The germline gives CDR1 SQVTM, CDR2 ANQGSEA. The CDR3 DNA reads TGCAGCGTTGAAGACAGGTTTACAGATACGCAGTATTTT. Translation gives CSVEDRFTDTQYF.

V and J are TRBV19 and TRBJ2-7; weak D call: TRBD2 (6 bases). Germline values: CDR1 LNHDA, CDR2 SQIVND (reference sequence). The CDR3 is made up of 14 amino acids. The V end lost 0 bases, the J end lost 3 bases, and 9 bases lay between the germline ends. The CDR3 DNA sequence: TGTGCCAGTAGTATAGACGCGGGGAGCTACGAGCAGTACTTC. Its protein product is CASSIDAGSYEQYF.

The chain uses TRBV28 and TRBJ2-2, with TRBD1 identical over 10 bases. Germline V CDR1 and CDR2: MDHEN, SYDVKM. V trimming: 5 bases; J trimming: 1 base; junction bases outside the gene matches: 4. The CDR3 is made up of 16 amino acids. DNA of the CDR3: TGTGCCAGCAGTACGACAGGGGGCCAGAACACCGGGGAGCTGTTTTTT. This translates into CASSTTGGQNTGELFF.

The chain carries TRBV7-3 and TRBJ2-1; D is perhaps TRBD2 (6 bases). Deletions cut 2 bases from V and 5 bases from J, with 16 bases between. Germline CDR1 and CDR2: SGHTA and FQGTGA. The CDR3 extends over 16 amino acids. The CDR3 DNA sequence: TGTGCCAGCAGCTTAGGGTCCTGGGGGGAAAACAATGAGCAGTTCTTC. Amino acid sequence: CASSLGSWGENNEQFF.

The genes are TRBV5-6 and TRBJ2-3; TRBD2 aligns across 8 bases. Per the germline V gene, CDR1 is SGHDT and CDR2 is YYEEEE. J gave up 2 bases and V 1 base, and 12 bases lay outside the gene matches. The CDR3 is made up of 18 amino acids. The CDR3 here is CASSLFSVAGIDTDTQYF. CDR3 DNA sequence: TGTGCCAGCAGCTTGTTTTCCGTAGCGGGAATAGACACAGATACGCAGTATTTT. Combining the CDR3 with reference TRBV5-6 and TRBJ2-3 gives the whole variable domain DAGVTQSPTHLIKTRGQQVTLRCSPKSGHDTVSWYQQALGQGPQFIFQYYEEEERQRGNFPDRFSGHQFPNYSSELNVNALLLGDSALYLCASSLFSVAGIDTDTQYFGPGTRLTVL.

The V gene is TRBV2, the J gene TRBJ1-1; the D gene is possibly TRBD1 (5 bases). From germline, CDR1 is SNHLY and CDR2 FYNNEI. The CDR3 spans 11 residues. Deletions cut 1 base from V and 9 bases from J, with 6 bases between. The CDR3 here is CASSEDRKAFF. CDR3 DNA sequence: TGTGCCAGCAGTGAAGACAGGAAAGCTTTCTTT.

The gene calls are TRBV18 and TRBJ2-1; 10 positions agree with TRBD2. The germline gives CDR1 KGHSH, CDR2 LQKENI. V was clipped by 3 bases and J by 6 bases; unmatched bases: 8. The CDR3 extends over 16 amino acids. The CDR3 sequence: CASSPPASGSFNEQFF. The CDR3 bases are TGTGCCAGCTCACCCCCGGCTAGCGGGAGTTTCAATGAGCAGTTCTTC.

The CDR3 is CASRGATGTSGSTFHEQYF. The DNA for the CDR3 is TGTGCCAGCAGAGGAGCGACCGGGACTAGCGGGAGTACCTTCCACGAGCAGTACTTC. This chain connects TRBV21-1 to TRBJ2-7; TRBD2 reflects the table's D call only, with no check against the DNA. TRBV21-1 is annotated as a pseudogene. The CDR3 is 19 amino acids.

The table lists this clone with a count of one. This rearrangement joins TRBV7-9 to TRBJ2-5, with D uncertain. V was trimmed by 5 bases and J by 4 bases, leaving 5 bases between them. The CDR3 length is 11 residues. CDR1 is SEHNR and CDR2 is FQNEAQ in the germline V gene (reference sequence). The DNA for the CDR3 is TGTGCCAGCAGCAAGCTAGAGACCCAGTACTTC. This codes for CASSKLETQYF.

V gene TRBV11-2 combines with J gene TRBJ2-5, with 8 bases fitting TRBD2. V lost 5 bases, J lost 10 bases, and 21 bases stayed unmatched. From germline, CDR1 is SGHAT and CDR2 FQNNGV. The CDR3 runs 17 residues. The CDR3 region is CASSDGGAYVAGRIQYF. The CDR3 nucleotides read TGTGCCAGCAGCGATGGGGGAGCTTATGTAGCGGGGAGGATCCAGTACTTC.

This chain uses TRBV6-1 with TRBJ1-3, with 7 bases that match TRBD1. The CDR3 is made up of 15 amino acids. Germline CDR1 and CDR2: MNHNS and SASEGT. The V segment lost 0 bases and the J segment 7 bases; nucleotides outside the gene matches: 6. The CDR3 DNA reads TGTGCCAGCAGTGAAGCGGCAGGGGGTAGTAACACCATATATTTT. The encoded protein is CASSEAAGGSNTIYF.

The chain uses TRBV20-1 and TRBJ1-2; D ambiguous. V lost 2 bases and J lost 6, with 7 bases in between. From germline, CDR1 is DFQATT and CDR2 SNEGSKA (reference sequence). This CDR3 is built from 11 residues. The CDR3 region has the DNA TGCAGTGCTAGACTAACGGATGGCTACACCTTC. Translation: CSARLTDGYTF.

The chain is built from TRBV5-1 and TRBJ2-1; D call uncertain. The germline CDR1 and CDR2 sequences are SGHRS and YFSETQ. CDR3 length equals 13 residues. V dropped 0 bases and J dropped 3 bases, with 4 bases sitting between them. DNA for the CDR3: TGCGCCAGCAGCTTGGTCCACTACAATGAGCAGTTCTTC. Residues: CASSLVHYNEQFF.

Here the CDR3 DNA reads TGTGCCAGCAGCTTAGCCGGGAGAACAGATACGCAGTATTTT. Translation gives CASSLAGRTDTQYF. This chain links TRBV7-6 with TRBJ2-3, with TRBD2 as a possible D gene (6 bases). Germline V CDR1 and CDR2: SGHVS, FNYEAQ. Trimming left V 0 bases short and J 3 bases short, with 7 bases between. The CDR3 is made up of 14 amino acids.

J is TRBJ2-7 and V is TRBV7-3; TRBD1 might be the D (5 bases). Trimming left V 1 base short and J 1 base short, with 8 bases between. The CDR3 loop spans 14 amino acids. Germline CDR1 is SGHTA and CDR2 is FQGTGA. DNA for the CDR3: TGTGCCAGCAGCTTAAACAGGAATTCCTACGAGCAGTACTTC. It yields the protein CASSLNRNSYEQYF.

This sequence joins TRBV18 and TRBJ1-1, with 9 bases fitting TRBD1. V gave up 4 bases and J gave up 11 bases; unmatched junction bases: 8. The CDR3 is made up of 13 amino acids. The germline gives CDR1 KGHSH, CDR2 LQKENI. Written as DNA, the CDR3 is TGTGCCAGCTCACGCCGGGACAGGGATCCGGCTTTCTTT. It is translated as CASSRRDRDPAFF.

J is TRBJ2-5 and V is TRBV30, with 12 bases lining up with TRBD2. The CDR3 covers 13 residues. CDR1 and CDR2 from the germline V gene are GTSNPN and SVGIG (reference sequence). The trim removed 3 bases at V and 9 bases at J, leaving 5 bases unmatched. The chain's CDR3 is CAWSVLAGGAQYF. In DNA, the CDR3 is TGTGCCTGGAGCGTTCTAGCGGGAGGGGCCCAGTACTTC.

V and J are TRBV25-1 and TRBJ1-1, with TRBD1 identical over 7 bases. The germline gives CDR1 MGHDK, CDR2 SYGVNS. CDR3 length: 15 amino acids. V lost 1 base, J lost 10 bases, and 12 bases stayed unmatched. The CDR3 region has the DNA TGTGCCAGCAGTGAATCCTTCCTGACAGGGTTGAGAGCTTTCTTT. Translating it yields CASSESFLTGLRAFF.

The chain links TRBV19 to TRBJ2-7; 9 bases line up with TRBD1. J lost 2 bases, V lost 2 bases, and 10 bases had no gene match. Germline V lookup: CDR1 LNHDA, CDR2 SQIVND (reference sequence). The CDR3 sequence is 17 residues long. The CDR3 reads CASSIMGQGNLPYEQYF. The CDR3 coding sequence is TGTGCCAGTAGTATAATGGGACAGGGTAATCTACCCTACGAGCAGTACTTC.

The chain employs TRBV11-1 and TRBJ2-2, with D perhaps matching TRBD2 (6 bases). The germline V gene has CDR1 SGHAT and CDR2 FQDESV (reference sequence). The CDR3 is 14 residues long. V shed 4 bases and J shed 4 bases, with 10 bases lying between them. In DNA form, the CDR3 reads TGTGCCAGCAGCTCCGGGGGTAGCACCGGGGAGCTGTTTTTT. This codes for CASSSGGSTGELFF.

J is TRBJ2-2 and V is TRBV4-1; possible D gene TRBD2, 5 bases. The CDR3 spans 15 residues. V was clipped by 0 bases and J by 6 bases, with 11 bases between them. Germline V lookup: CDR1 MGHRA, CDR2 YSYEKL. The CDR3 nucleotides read TGCGCCAGCAGCCAAGAAGGCCGGGAAGCCGGGGAGCTGTTTTTT. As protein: CASSQEGREAGELFF.

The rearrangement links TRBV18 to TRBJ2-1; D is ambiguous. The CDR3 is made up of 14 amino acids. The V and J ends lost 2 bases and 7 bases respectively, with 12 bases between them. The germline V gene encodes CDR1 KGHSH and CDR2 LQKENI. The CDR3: CASSPGAKRNEQFF. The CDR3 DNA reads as TGTGCCAGCTCACCAGGAGCAAAGAGAAATGAGCAGTTCTTC.

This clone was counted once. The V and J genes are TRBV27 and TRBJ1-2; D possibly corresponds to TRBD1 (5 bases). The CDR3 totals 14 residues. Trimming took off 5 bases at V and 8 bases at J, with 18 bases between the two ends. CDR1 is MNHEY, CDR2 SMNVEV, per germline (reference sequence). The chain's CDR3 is CASSPIRGGGGYTF. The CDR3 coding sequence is TGTGCCAGCAGTCCAATCCGGGGGGGTGGAGGCTACACCTTC.

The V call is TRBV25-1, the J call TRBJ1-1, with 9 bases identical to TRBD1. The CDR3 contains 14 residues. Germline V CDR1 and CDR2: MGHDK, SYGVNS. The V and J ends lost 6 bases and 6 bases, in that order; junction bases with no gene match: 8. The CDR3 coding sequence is TGTGCCAGCAGGGCGACAGGGGGAGCCCCTGAAGCTTTCTTT. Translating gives CASRATGGAPEAFF.

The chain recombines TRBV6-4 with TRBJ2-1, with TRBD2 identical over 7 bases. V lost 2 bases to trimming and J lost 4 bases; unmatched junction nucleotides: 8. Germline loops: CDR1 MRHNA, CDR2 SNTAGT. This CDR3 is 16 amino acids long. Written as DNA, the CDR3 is TGTGCCAGCAGTGACGGGGGGGGGAGAGGTTACAATGAGCAGTTCTTC. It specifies CASSDGGGRGYNEQFF.

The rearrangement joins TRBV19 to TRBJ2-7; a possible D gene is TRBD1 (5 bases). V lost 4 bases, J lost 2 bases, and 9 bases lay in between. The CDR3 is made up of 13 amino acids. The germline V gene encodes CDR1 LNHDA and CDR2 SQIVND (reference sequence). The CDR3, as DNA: TGTGCCAGTAGTACAGGGATTCCCTACGAGCAGTACTTC. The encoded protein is CASSTGIPYEQYF.

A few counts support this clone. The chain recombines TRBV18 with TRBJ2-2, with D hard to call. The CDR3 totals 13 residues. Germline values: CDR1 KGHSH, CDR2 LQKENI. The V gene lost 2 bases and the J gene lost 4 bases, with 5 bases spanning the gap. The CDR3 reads CASSPWPTGELFF. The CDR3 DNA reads TGTGCCAGCTCACCATGGCCCACCGGGGAGCTGTTTTTT.

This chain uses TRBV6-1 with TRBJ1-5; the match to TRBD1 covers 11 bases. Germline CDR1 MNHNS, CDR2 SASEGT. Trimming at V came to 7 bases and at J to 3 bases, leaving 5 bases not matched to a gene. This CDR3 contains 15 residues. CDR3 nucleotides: TGTGCCAGCACCCAGGACAGGGGGCACAATCAGCCCCAGCATTTT. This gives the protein CASTQDRGHNQPQHF.